The rows below give T cell receptor beta chains drawn from one sample of a study of T-cell reconstitution after alpha-beta-depleted transplantation in children. One entry per CDR3 protein, called by TCRdb with MiXCR from the PCR reads. This sample has some 200,000 distinct CDR3 sequences, with 11% found just once. Sequencing was performed on PBMCs, taken before TCRalphabeta/CD19-depleted stem cell transplant. These receptors all come from a child younger than two with acute myeloid leukemia, due to receive a stem cell transplant. Both conserved end residues are part of each CDR3. D genes are given only for firm matches. The listing skips clone size in some rows; elsewhere it reads once, few, many or a size class.

>many|TRBV7-9|NA|TRBJ1-1
CASSLNIDRNTEAFF
TGTGCCAGCAGCTTAAATATAGACAGGAACACTGAAGCTTTCTTT
>many|TRBV2|NA|TRBJ2-1
CASSPTYNEQFF
TGTGCCAGCAGTCCGACGTACAATGAGCAGTTCTTC
>many|TRBV20-1|TRBD1|TRBJ1-1
CSVRTNRGHGTEAFF
TGCAGTGTCAGAACTAACAGGGGTCATGGGACTGAAGCTTTCTTT
>many|TRBV14|NA|TRBJ2-1
CASSRSGPNEQFF
TGTGCCAGCAGCCGTAGCGGTCCCAATGAGCAGTTCTTC
>many|TRBV15|TRBD1|TRBJ2-3
CATSTLTGVTDTQYF
TGTGCCACCAGCACCTTAACAGGGGTCACAGATACGCAGTATTTT
>many|TRBV5-1|NA|TRBJ1-2
CASSLSLPDRANYGYTF
TGCGCCAGCAGCTTGTCCCTCCCAGACAGAGCTAACTATGGCTACACCTTC
>many|TRBV20-1|TRBD2|TRBJ2-1
CSAPSGTSGRWQFF
TGCAGTGCCCCGTCCGGGACTAGCGGGAGGTGGCAGTTCTTC
>many|TRBV20-1|TRBD2|TRBJ2-1
CSARDLQSLAGGSSYNEQFF
TGCAGTGCTAGAGATCTCCAGTCCCTAGCGGGGGGTAGCTCCTACAATGAGCAGTTCTTC
>many|TRBV12-3/TRBV12-4|TRBD1|TRBJ2-2
CASSSGQGFRELFF
TGTGCCAGCAGTTCGGGACAGGGGTTCCGGGAGCTGTTTTTT
>many|TRBV6-2/TRBV6-3|NA|TRBJ1-3
CASRQGLNSGNTIYF
TGTGCCAGCAGACAGGGACTGAACTCTGGAAACACCATATATTTT
>few|TRBV20-1|TRBD2|TRBJ2-5
CSARDPSGGYGETQYF
TGCAGTGCTAGAGATCCTTCGGGGGGGTATGGGGAGACCCAGTACTTC
>many|TRBV20-1|TRBD2|TRBJ2-7
CSARTTGGLYEQYF
TGCAGTGCTAGGACGACGGGAGGGCTTTACGAGCAGTACTTC
>many|TRBV13|NA|TRBJ2-1
CASSPPPRSSYNEQFF
TGTGCCAGCAGCCCCCCCCCGCGGAGCTCCTACAATGAGCAGTTCTTC
>medium-sized|TRBV28|NA|TRBJ2-3
CASSPWRGNTDTQYF
TGTGCCAGCAGCCCCTGGCGCGGGAACACAGATACGCAGTATTTT
>NA|TRBV12-3/TRBV12-4|NA|TRBJ1-2
CASSLVERGYTF
TGTGCCAGCAGTTTGGTGGAGAGGGGCTACACCTTC
>few|TRBV24-1|NA|TRBJ2-3
CATSGQGTDTQYF
TGTGCCACCAGTGGTCAGGGAACAGATACGCAGTATTTT
>many|TRBV25-1|TRBD2|TRBJ2-7
CASSELLAGFYEQYF
TGTGCCAGCAGTGAACTCCTAGCGGGGTTCTACGAGCAGTACTTC
>few|TRBV20-1|NA|TRBJ2-7
CSARDRTAPPYEQYF
TGCAGTGCTAGAGATCGAACAGCTCCTCCCTACGAGCAGTACTTC
>many|TRBV20-1|TRBD1|TRBJ1-6
CSAPRDRYNSPLHF
TGCAGTGCGCCCCGGGACAGATATAATTCACCCCTCCACTTT
>many|TRBV7-9|NA|TRBJ1-1
CASSLGGLNTEAFF
TGCGCCAGCAGCTTGGGGGGGCTGAACACTGAAGCTTTCTTT
>few|TRBV12-3/TRBV12-4|NA|TRBJ2-7
CASREATYSYEQYF
TGTGCCAGCAGGGAGGCAACCTACTCCTACGAGCAGTACTTC
>many|TRBV5-1|NA|TRBJ2-6
CASSLWESGANVLTF
TGCGCCAGCAGCTTGTGGGAATCTGGGGCCAACGTCCTGACTTTC
>many|TRBV3-1|TRBD1|TRBJ2-3
CASSQVRDRNTQYF
TGTGCCAGCAGCCAAGTCCGGGACAGGAATACGCAGTATTTT
>NA|TRBV4-2|NA|TRBJ1-5
CASGPGLRYQPQHF
TGTGCCAGCGGCCCCGGGCTCCGATATCAGCCCCAGCATTTT
>many|TRBV28|TRBD1|TRBJ1-2
CASSFPRDRVDYGYTF
TGTGCCAGCAGTTTCCCGAGGGACAGGGTGGACTATGGCTACACCTTC
>many|TRBV5-1|NA|TRBJ1-6
CASSLGQNNSPLHF
TGCGCCAGCAGCTTGGGACAGAATAATTCACCCCTCCACTTT
>many|TRBV12-3/TRBV12-4|NA|TRBJ1-5
CASTWRDQPQHF
TGTGCCAGCACTTGGAGGGATCAGCCCCAGCATTTT
>many|TRBV7-9|NA|TRBJ2-7
CASSPEGVQVEQYF
TGTGCCAGCAGCCCAGAGGGAGTACAGGTGGAGCAGTACTTC